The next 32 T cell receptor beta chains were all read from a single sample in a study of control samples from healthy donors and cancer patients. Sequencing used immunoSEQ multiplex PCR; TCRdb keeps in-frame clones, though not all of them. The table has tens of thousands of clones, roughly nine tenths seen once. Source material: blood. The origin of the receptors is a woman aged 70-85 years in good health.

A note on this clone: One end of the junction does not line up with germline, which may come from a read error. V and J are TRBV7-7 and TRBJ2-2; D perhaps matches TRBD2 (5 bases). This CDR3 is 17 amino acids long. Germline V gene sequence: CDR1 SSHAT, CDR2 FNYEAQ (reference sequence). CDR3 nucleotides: TGTGCTAGCAGCGGTCGTGGGGTGACAACGAACACCGGGGAGCTGTTTTTT. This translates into CASSGRGVTTNTGELFF.

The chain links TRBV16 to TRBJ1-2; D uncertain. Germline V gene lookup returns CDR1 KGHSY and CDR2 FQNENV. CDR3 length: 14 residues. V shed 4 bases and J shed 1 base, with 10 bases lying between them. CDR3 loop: CASSPRAINYGYTF. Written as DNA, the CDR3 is TGTGCCAGCAGCCCTCGGGCTATTAACTATGGCTACACCTTC.

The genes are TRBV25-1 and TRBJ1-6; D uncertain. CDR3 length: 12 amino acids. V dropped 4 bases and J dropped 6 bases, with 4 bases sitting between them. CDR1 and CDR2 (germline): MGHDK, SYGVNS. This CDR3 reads CASSGPNSPLHF. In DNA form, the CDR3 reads TGTGCCAGCAGTGGCCCTAATTCACCCCTCCACTTT.

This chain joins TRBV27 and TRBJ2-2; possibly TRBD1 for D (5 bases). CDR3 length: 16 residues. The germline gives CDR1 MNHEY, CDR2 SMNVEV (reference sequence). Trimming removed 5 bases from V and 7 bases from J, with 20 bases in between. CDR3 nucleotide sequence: TGTGCCAGCAGTCTTCCTTCGTTGCAGGGTGGCGGGGAGCTGTTTTTT. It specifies CASSLPSLQGGGELFF.

CDR3 DNA sequence: TGTGCCAGCAGCTTAGGAGAGCGATCAACTAATGAAAAACTGTTTTTT. Translating gives CASSLGERSTNEKLFF. The chain recombines TRBV7-4 with TRBJ1-4; D is unclear. The CDR3 loop spans 16 amino acids. Germline loops: CDR1 SGHVT, CDR2 SQSDAQ. Deletions cut 1 base from V and 0 bases from J, with 9 bases between.

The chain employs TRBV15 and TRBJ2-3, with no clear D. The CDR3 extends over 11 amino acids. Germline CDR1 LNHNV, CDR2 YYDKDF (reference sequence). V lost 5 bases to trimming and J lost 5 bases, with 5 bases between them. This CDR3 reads CATSAEDTQYF. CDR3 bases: TGTGCCACCAGCGCTGAAGATACGCAGTATTTT.

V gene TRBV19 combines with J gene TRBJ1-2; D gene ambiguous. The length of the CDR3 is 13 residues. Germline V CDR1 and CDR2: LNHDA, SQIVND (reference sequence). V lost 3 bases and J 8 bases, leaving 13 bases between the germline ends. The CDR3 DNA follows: TGTGCCAGTAGTATTTGGGCAGTTGGAGGCTACACCTTC. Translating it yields CASSIWAVGGYTF. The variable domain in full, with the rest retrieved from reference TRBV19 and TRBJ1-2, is DGGITQSPKYLFRKEGQNVTLSCEQNLNHDAMYWYRQDPGQGLRLIYYSQIVNDFQKGDIAEGYSVSREKKESFPLTVTSAQKNPTAFYLCASSIWAVGGYTFGSGTRLTVV.

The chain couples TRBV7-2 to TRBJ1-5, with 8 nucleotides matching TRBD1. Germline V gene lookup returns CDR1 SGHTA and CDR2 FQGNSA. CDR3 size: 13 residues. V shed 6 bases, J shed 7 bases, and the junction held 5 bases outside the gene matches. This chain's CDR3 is CASSGQGGQPQHF. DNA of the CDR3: TGTGCCAGCAGTGGACAGGGTGGACAGCCCCAGCATTTT.

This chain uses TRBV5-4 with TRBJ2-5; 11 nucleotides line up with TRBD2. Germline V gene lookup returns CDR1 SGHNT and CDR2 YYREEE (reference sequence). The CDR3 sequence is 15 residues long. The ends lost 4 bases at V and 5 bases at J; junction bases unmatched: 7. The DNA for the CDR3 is TGTGCCAGCAGCCTCAGCTTAGCGGGGGGGGAGACCCAGTACTTC. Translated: CASSLSLAGGETQYF.

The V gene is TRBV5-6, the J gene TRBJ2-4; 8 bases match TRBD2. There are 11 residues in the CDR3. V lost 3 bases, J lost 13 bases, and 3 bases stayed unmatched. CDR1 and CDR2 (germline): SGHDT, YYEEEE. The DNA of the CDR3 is TGTGCCAGCAGCTCTGGACTAGCACAGTACTTC. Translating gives CASSSGLAQYF.

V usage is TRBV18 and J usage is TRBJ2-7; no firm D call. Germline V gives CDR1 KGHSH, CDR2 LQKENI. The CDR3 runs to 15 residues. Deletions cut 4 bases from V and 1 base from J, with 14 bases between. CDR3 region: CASSLAMDYSYEQYF. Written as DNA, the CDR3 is TGTGCCAGCTCACTCGCAATGGATTATTCCTACGAGCAGTACTTC.

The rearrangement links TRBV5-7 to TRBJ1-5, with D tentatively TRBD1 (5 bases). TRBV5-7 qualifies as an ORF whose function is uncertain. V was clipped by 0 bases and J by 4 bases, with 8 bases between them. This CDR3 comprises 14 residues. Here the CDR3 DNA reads TGTGCCAGCAGCTTGGCGACAGTTAATCAGCCCCAGCATTTT. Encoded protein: CASSLATVNQPQHF.

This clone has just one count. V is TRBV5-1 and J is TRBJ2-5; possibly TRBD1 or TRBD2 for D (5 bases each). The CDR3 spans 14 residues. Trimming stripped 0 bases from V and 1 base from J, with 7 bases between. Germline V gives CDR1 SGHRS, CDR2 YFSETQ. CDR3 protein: CASSLVGGQETQYF. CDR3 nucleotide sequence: TGCGCCAGCAGCTTGGTTGGGGGCCAAGAGACCCAGTACTTC.

The CDR3, as DNA: TGTGCCAGCAGATTACAGGGAAGCGGCTACACCTTC. As protein: CASRLQGSGYTF. V usage is TRBV2 and J usage is TRBJ1-2, with D tentatively TRBD1 (6 bases). This CDR3 is built from 12 residues. Germline V gene sequence: CDR1 SNHLY, CDR2 FYNNEI. V dropped 6 bases and J dropped 8 bases, with 13 bases sitting between them. Together with reference TRBV2 and TRBJ1-2, the CDR3 gives the full variable domain: EPEVTQTPSHQVTQMGQEVILRCVPISNHLYFYWYRQILGQKVEFLVSFYNNEISEKSEIFDDQFSVERPDGSNFTLKIRSTKLEDSAMYFCASRLQGSGYTFGSGTRLTVV.

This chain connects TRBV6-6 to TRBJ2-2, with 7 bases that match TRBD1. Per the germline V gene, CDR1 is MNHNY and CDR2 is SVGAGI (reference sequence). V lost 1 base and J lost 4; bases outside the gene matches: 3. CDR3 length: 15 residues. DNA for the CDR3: TGTGCCAGCAGTTACTTTCGGGACAGCACCGGGGAGCTGTTTTTT. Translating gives CASSYFRDSTGELFF.

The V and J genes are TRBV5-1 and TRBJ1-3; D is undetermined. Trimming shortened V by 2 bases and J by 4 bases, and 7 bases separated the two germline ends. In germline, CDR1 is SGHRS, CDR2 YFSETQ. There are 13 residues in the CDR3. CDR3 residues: CASSFFRGNTIYF. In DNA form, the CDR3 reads TGCGCCAGCAGCTTTTTTAGGGGAAACACCATATATTTT.

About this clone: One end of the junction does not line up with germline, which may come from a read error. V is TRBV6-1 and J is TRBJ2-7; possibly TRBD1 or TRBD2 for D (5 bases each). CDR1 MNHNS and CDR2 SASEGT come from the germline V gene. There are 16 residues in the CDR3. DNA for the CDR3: TGTGCCAGCACTGAAAGCCGGGACGGTCGATCCTACGAGCAGTACTTC. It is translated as CASTESRDGRSYEQYF.

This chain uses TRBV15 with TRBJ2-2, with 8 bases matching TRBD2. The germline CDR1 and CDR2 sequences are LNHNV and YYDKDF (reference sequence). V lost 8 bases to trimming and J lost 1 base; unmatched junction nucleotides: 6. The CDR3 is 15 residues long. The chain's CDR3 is CATRGGAGNTGELFF. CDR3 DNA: TGTGCCACCCGGGGGGGGGCAGGGAACACCGGGGAGCTGTTTTTT.

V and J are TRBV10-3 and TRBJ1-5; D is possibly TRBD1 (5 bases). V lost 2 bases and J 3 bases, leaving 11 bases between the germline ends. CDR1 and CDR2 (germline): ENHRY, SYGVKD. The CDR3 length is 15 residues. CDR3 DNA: TGTGCCATCAGTGAGAGTACAGGCCTCAATCAGCCCCAGCATTTT. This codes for CAISESTGLNQPQHF.

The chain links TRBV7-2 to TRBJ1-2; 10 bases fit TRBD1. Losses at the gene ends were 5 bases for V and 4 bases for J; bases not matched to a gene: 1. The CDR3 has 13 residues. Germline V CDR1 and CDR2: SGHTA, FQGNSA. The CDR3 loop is CASSRDRGYGYTF. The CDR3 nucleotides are TGTGCCAGCAGCCGGGACAGGGGCTATGGCTACACCTTC. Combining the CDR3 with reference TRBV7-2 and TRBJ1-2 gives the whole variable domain GAGVSQSPSNKVTEKGKDVELRCDPISGHTALYWYRQSLGQGLEFLIYFQGNSAPDKSGLPSDRFSAERTGGSVSTLTIQRTQQEDSAVYLCASSRDRGYGYTFGSGTRLTVV.

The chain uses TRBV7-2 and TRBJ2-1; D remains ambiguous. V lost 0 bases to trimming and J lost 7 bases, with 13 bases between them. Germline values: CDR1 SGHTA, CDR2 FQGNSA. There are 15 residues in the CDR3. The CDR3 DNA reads TGTGCCAGCAGCTTAGCGCAGATGACCCTAAATGAGCAGTTCTTC. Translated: CASSLAQMTLNEQFF.

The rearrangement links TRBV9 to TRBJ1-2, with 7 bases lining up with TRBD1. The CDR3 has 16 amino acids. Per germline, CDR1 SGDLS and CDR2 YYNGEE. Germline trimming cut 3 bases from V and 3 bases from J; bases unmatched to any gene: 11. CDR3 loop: CASSAGGGSRDYGYTF. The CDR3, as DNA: TGTGCCAGCAGCGCGGGAGGGGGCTCAAGGGACTATGGCTACACCTTC.

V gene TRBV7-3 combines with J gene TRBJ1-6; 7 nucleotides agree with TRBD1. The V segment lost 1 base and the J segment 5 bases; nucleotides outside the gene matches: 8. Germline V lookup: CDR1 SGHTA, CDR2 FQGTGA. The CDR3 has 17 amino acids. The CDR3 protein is CASSLNLGTVNNSPLHF. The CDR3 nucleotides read TGTGCCAGCAGCTTAAATTTAGGGACAGTTAATAATTCACCCCTCCACTTT.

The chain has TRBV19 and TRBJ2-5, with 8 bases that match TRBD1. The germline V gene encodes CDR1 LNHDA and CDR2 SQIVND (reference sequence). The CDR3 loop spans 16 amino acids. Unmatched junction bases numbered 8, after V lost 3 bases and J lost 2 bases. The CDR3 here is CASSMMGTGRQETQYF. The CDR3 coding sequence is TGTGCCAGTAGTATGATGGGGACAGGAAGACAAGAGACCCAGTACTTC.

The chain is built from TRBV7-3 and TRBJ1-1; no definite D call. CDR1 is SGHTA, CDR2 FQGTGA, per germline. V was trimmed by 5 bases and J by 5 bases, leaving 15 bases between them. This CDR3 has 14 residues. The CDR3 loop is CASSPFSSSTEAFF. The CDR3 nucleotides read TGTGCCAGCAGCCCCTTTTCAAGCAGTACTGAAGCTTTCTTT.

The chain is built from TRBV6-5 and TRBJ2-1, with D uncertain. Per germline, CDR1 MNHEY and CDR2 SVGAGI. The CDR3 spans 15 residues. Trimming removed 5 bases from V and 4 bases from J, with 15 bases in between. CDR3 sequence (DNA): TGTGCCAGCAGTAAATCCGCTCGCCTTTACAATGAGCAGTTCTTC. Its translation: CASSKSARLYNEQFF.

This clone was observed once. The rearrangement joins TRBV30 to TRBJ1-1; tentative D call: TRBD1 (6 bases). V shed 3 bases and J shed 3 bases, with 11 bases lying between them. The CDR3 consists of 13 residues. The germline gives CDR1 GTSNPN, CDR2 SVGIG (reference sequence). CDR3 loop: CAWRTGLDTEAFF. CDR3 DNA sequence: TGTGCCTGGAGAACAGGGCTTGACACTGAAGCTTTCTTT. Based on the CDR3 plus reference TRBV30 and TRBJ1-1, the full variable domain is SQTIHQWPATLVQPVGSPLSLECTVEGTSNPNLYWYRQAAGRGLQLLFYSVGIGQISSEVPQNLSASRPQDRQFILSSKKLLLSDSGFYLCAWRTGLDTEAFFGQGTRLTVV.

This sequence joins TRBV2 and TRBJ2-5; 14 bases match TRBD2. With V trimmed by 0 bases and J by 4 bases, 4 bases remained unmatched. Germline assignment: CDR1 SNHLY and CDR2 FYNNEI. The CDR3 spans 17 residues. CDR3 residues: CASSEASTSGGAETQYF. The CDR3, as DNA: TGTGCCAGCAGTGAAGCCTCGACTAGCGGGGGGGCAGAGACCCAGTACTTC.

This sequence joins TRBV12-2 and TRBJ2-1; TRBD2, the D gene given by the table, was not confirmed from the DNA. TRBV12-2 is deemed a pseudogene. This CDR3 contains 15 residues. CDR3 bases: TGTGCAAGTCGCTTACCGGGACTAGTTATTCATGAGCAGTTCTTC. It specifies CASRLPGLVIHEQFF.

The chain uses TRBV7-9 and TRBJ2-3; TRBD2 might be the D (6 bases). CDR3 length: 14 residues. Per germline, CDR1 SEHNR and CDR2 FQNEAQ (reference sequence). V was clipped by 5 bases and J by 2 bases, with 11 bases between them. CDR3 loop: CASSIGDFTDTQYF. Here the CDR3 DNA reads TGTGCCAGCAGCATAGGGGACTTCACAGATACGCAGTATTTT. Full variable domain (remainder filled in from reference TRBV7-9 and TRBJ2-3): DTGVSQNPRHKITKRGQNVTFRCDPISEHNRLYWYRQTLGQGPEFLTYFQNEAQLEKSRLLSDRFSAERPKGSFSTLEIQRTEQGDSAMYLCASSIGDFTDTQYFGPGTRLTVL.

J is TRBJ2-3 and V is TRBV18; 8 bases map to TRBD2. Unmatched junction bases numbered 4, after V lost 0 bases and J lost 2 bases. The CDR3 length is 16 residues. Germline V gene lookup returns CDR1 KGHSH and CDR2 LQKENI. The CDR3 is CASSPPLAGPTDTQYF. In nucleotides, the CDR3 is TGTGCCAGCTCACCACCCTTAGCGGGACCCACAGATACGCAGTATTTT.

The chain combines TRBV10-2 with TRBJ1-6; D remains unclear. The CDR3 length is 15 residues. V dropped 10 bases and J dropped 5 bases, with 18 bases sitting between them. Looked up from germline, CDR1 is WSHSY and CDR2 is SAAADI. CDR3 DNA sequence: TGCGCCACCCGAGAAGGGTCCGCCGATAATTCACCCCTCCACTTT. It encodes CATREGSADNSPLHF.